One and the same sample provided the 21 T cell receptor beta chains below, sequenced in a study of OX40 agonist ivuxolimab in advanced cancers. This table comes from immunoSEQ multiplex PCR, and its TCRdb copy is limited to in-frame clones, with some not included. Of some 71,000 clones in the sample, roughly 83% were seen once. The source material was CD4+ or CD8+ T cells sorted from blood, sampled in a trial of the OX40 agonist ivuxolimab. The source is an adult with an advanced solid tumor such as melanoma, head and neck, liver or kidney cancer.

This clone was seen only once. The V call is TRBV6-1, the J call TRBJ1-1; D is uncertain. Germline V gene data show CDR1 as MNHNS and CDR2 as SASEGT. This CDR3 is 14 amino acids long. V lost 7 bases to trimming and J lost 4 bases, with 16 bases between them. CDR3 loop: CASTPRIESTEAFF. DNA of the CDR3: TGTGCCAGCACCCCAAGAATAGAAAGCACTGAAGCTTTCTTT.

The CDR3 reads CASSPWAGETQYF. The CDR3 coding sequence is TGCGCCAGCAGCCCCTGGGCCGGAGAGACCCAGTACTTC. The chain uses TRBV5-1 and TRBJ2-5; D remains unclear. The V end was cut by 4 bases, the J end by 4 bases, with 11 bases between. The CDR3 is made up of 13 amino acids. Germline CDR1 is SGHRS and CDR2 is YFSETQ. The variable domain in full, completed from reference TRBV5-1 and TRBJ2-5, reads KAGVTQTPRYLIKTRGQQVTLSCSPISGHRSVSWYQQTPGQGLQFLFEYFSETQRNKGNFPGRFSGRQFSNSRSEMNVSTLELGDSALYLCASSPWAGETQYFGPGTRLLVL.

CDR3 sequence reads: CASSRQGNTGELFF. As DNA, the CDR3 is TGTGCCAGCTCGAGACAGGGGAACACCGGGGAGCTGTTTTTT. The chain is built from TRBV7-2 and TRBJ2-2; 7 positions agree with TRBD1. Trimming removed 8 bases from V and 1 base from J; junction bases left unmatched: 4. The CDR3 extends over 14 amino acids. Germline assignment: CDR1 SGHTA and CDR2 FQGNSA.

The chain carries TRBV19 and TRBJ1-1; 7 bases align to TRBD1. V lost 5 bases to trimming and J lost 4 bases; unmatched junction nucleotides: 7. CDR1 is LNHDA, CDR2 SQIVND, per germline (reference sequence). The CDR3 has 14 amino acids. The chain's CDR3 is CASSPRQGGTEAFF. The CDR3 nucleotides are TGTGCCAGTAGTCCGAGGCAGGGGGGCACTGAAGCTTTCTTT.

V gene TRBV5-4 combines with J gene TRBJ2-3; D unclear. The CDR3 covers 12 residues. CDR1 is SGHNT and CDR2 is YYREEE in the germline V gene (reference sequence). V lost 2 bases, J lost 6 bases, and 7 bases lay in between. CDR3 nucleotide sequence: TGTGCCAGCAGCTTTGACTTGGATACGCAGTATTTT. It yields the protein CASSFDLDTQYF.

The chain carries TRBV11-3 and TRBJ1-1; possibly TRBD1 for D (6 bases). The CDR3 consists of 12 residues. CDR1 is SGHNT, CDR2 YENEEA, per germline. The germline V and J ends were trimmed by 5 bases and 10 bases, with 14 bases remaining between them. This CDR3 is CASSRDRRGAFF. The CDR3 DNA follows: TGTGCCAGCAGCCGAGACAGGCGGGGAGCTTTCTTT.

The J gene is TRBJ1-5, the V gene TRBV5-8; 9 bases fit TRBD1. This CDR3 is built from 15 residues. The germline gives CDR1 SGHTS, CDR2 YDEGEE. V was clipped by 4 bases and J by 5 bases; unmatched bases: 7. The chain's CDR3 is CASSRLQGADQPQHF. CDR3 bases: TGTGCCAGCAGCAGACTACAGGGGGCTGATCAGCCCCAGCATTTT.

The chain employs TRBV7-2 and TRBJ2-3; no firm D call. Germline values: CDR1 SGHTA, CDR2 FQGNSA. The CDR3 extends over 12 amino acids. The V gene lost 2 bases and the J gene lost 6 bases, with 6 bases spanning the gap. CDR3: CASSLSSDTQYF. In DNA form, the CDR3 reads TGTGCCAGCAGCTTATCTTCCGATACGCAGTATTTT.

This chain joins TRBV7-9 and TRBJ2-7, with 7 bases matching TRBD1. This CDR3 spans 14 amino acids. Germline CDR1 and CDR2: SEHNR and FQNEAQ (reference sequence). With 3 bases clipped from V and 2 bases from J, the junction kept 4 bases outside the gene matches. The CDR3 DNA reads as TGTGCCAGCAGCTTGCCGGACAGGCCCTACGAGCAGTACTTC. Its protein is CASSLPDRPYEQYF.

This chain joins TRBV5-1 and TRBJ2-6; no clear D. CDR3 length equals 20 residues. Trimming removed 2 bases from V and 1 base from J, with 22 bases in between. CDR1 is SGHRS, CDR2 YFSETQ, per germline. This CDR3 reads CASSFLLQSLGPSGANVLTF. The CDR3 DNA follows: TGCGCCAGCAGCTTTTTGCTGCAGTCCCTTGGTCCGTCTGGGGCCAACGTCCTGACTTTC.

The CDR3 region is CASSGDTTTF. CDR3 in DNA: TGTGCCAGCAGTGGAGACACGACCACTTTC. The rearrangement links TRBV2 to TRBJ2-6; D uncertain. Germline V gene lookup returns CDR1 SNHLY and CDR2 FYNNEI. Trimming pared 4 bases from V and 19 bases from J, leaving 11 bases between. The CDR3 loop spans 10 amino acids.

This chain links TRBV18 with TRBJ2-5; the D is unclear. Germline V CDR1 and CDR2: KGHSH, LQKENI. Trimming shortened V by 0 bases and J by 5 bases, and 13 bases separated the two germline ends. There are 15 residues in the CDR3. The CDR3 coding sequence is TGTGCCAGCTCACCACCGATGGCGGCGCTTGAGACCCAGTACTTC. This translates into CASSPPMAALETQYF.

V is TRBV19 and J is TRBJ1-5; TRBD1 matches at 7 bases. The germline V gene has CDR1 LNHDA and CDR2 SQIVND (reference sequence). The ends lost 6 bases at V and 5 bases at J; junction bases unmatched: 7. This CDR3 contains 14 residues. Here the CDR3 DNA reads TGTGCCAGTAGCCAGACAGGGAGTTATCAGCCCCAGCATTTT. This sequence encodes CASSQTGSYQPQHF.

The sample holds one count of this clone. This CDR3 reads CASSPPPGTGNDEAFF. CDR3 in DNA: TGTGCCAGCTCACCTCCCCCCGGGACAGGGAATGATGAAGCTTTCTTT. This chain connects TRBV18 to TRBJ1-1; 9 bases are a match to TRBD1. Trimming cost V 3 bases and J 7 bases; bases outside gene matches: 12. The CDR3 runs 16 residues. The germline gives CDR1 KGHSH, CDR2 LQKENI. The complete variable domain, with remaining parts taken from reference TRBV18 and TRBJ1-1, reads NAGVMQNPRHLVRRRGQEARLRCSPMKGHSHVYWYRQLPEEGLKFMVYLQKENIIDESGMPKERFSAEFPKEGPSILRIQQVVRGDSAAYFCASSPPPGTGNDEAFFGQGTRLTVV.

V gene TRBV7-2 combines with J gene TRBJ2-3, with 8 bases lining up with TRBD2. Germline assignment: CDR1 SGHTA and CDR2 FQGNSA. The ends lost 3 bases at V and 5 bases at J; junction bases unmatched: 7. This CDR3 contains 15 residues. The CDR3 region is CASSFSSGRGDTQYF. CDR3 nucleotides: TGTGCCAGCAGCTTTTCTAGCGGGCGTGGAGATACGCAGTATTTT.

This clone occurred once. V usage is TRBV7-6 and J usage is TRBJ2-5; the D is unclear. Trimming left V 2 bases short and J 1 base short, with 11 bases between. The CDR3 is 15 amino acids. The germline CDR1 and CDR2 sequences are SGHVS and FNYEAQ. CDR3 residues: CASSLFALSQETQYF. In nucleotides, the CDR3 is TGTGCCAGCAGCTTATTCGCGCTTTCCCAAGAGACCCAGTACTTC.

The gene calls are TRBV7-2 and TRBJ2-3; D uncertain. The germline CDR1 and CDR2 sequences are SGHTA and FQGNSA. V was cut by 2 bases and J by 8 bases, with 11 bases left in between. CDR3 length: 13 amino acids. In DNA, the CDR3 is TGTGCCAGCAGCTTACCAGGAAGTGGTACGCAGTATTTT. Amino acids: CASSLPGSGTQYF.

The J gene is TRBJ2-7, the V gene TRBV6-5, with TRBD1 matching 7 bases. The germline V gene has CDR1 MNHEY and CDR2 SVGAGI. With 4 bases clipped from V and 4 bases from J, the junction kept 10 bases outside the gene matches. The CDR3 is 15 residues long. The chain's CDR3 is CASSSRHTGEYEQYF. The CDR3 DNA reads as TGTGCCAGCAGTTCCCGGCATACAGGGGAATACGAGCAGTACTTC.

V gene TRBV7-2 combines with J gene TRBJ1-5, with D perhaps TRBD1 (5 bases). The germline V gene encodes CDR1 SGHTA and CDR2 FQGNSA. Trimming took 1 base from V and 6 from J, leaving 7 bases between them. The CDR3 extends over 13 amino acids. Here the CDR3 reads CASSLGTSQPQHF. The CDR3 bases are TGTGCCAGCAGCTTAGGGACAAGTCAGCCCCAGCATTTT.

The chain joins TRBV6-6 to TRBJ1-1, with 9 positions matching TRBD1. The germline V gene encodes CDR1 MNHNY and CDR2 SVGAGI (reference sequence). The length of the CDR3 is 15 residues. The ends lost 4 bases at V and 3 bases at J; junction bases unmatched: 6. The CDR3 loop reads CASSFPGQGYTEAFF. The CDR3 coding sequence is TGTGCCAGCAGTTTCCCGGGACAGGGTTACACTGAAGCTTTCTTT.

This clone was seen a handful of times. The chain employs TRBV11-2 and TRBJ1-4, with D possibly TRBD1 on 5 matching bases. This CDR3 has 13 amino acids. Looked up from germline, CDR1 is SGHAT and CDR2 is FQNNGV. V lost 0 bases and J lost 10, with 9 bases in between. CDR3 nucleotide sequence: TGTGCCAGCAGCTTAGATCGCGGGGGAAAACTGTTTTTT. Its protein product is CASSLDRGGKLFF.